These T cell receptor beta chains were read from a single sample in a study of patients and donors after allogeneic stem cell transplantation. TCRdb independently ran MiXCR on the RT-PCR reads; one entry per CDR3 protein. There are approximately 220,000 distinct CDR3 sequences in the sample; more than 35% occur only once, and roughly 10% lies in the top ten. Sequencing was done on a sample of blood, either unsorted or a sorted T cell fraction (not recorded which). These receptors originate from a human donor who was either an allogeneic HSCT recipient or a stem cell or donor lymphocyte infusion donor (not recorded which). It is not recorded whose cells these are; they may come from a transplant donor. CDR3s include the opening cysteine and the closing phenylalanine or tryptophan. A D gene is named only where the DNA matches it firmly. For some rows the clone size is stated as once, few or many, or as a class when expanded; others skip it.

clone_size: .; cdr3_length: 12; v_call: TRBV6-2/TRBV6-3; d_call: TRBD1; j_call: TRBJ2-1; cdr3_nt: TGTGCCAGCCACCGGGACAGCAGTGAGCAGTTCTTC; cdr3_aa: CASHRDSSEQFF
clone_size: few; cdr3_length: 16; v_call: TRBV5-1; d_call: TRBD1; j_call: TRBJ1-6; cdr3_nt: TGCGCCAGCAGCTTGGGTACTGGGCAGGGGGCTTCACCCCTCCACTTT; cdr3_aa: CASSLGTGQGASPLHF
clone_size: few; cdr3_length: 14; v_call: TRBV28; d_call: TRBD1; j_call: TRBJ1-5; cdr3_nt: TGTGCCAGTAGAACAGGGGGACCTAATGGGCCCCAGCATTTT; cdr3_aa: CASRTGGPNGPQHF
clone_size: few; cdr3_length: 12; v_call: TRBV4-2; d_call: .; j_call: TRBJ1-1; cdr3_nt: TGTGCCAGCAGCCAGTCGGGCTCTGAAGCTTTCTTT; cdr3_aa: CASSQSGSEAFF
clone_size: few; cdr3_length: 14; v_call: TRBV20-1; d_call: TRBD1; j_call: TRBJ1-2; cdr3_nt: TGCAGTGCAACCTCTCCAGGGGGGAGCTATGGCTACACCTTC; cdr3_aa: CSATSPGGSYGYTF
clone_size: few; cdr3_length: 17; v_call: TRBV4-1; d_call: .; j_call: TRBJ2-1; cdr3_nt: TGCGCCAGCAGCCCAAGAGTAGTCAGGAGCTCCTACAATGAGCAGTTCTTC; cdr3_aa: CASSPRVVRSSYNEQFF
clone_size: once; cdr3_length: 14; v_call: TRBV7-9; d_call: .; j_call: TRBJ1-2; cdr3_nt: TGTGCCAGCAGCTTAGAGTGGCAGGGAGATGGCTACACCTTC; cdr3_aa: CASSLEWQGDGYTF
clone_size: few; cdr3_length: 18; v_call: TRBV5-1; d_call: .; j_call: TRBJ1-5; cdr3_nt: TGCGCCAGCAGCTTGGAGGGCAGGGGCGACACTAGCAATCAGCCCCAGCATTTT; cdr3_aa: CASSLEGRGDTSNQPQHF
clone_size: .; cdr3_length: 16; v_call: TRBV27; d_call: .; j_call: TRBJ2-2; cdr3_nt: TGTGCCAGCAGTTCGTCCACAGGGTGGAGCACCGGGGAGCTGTTTTTT; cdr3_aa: CASSSSTGWSTGELFF
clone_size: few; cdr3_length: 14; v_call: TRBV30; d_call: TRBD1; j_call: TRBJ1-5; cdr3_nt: TGTGCCTGGACCACAGGGGTGGGCAATCAGCCCCAGCATTTT; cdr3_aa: CAWTTGVGNQPQHF
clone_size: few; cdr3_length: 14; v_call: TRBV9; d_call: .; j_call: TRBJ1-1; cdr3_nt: TGTGCCAGCAGCGTAGAGGGGATGAACACTGAAGCTTTCTTT; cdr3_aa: CASSVEGMNTEAFF
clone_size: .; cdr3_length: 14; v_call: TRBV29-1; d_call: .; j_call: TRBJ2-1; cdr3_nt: TGCAGCGCCATGACCGAGAGCTCCTACAATGAGCAGTTCTTC; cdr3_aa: CSAMTESSYNEQFF
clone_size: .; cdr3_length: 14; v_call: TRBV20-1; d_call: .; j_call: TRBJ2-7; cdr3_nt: TGCAGTGCTACTCGGGACTCCCTTGAGGGCGAGCAGTACTTC; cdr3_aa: CSATRDSLEGEQYF
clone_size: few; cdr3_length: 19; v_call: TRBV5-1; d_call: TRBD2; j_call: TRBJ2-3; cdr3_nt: TGCGCCAGCAGCTTGGTTAGCGGGGGGATATCTACGGTGACAGATACGCAGTATTTT; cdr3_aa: CASSLVSGGISTVTDTQYF
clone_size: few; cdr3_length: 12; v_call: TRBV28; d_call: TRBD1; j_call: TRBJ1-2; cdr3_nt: TGTGCCTCGATACGAGGGGGCAATGGCTACACCTTC; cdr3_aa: CASIRGGNGYTF
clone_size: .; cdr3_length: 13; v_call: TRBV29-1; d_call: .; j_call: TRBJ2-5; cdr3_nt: TGCAGCGTTGATCAGGTTCGCGGGGAGACCCAGTACTTC; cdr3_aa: CSVDQVRGETQYF
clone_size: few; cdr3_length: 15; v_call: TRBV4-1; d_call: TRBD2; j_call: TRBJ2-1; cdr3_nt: TGCGCCAGCAGCCCTTTAGCGGGGGGCTTAGATGAGCAGTTCTTC; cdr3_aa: CASSPLAGGLDEQFF
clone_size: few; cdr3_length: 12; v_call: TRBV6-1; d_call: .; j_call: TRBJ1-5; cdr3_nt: TGTGCAACCTGGAGCCGGAATCAGCCCCAGCATTTT; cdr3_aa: CATWSRNQPQHF
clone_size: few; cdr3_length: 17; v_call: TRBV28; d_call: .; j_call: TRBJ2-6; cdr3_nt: TGTGCCAGCAGTTCCCACTGGTCAGGCTCTGGGGCCAACGTCCTGACTTTC; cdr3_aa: CASSSHWSGSGANVLTF
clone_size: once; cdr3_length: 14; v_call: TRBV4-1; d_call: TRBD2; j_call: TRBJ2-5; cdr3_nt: TGCGCCAGCAGCTTTGTAGCGGGGGTGGAGACCCAGTACTTC; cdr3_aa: CASSFVAGVETQYF
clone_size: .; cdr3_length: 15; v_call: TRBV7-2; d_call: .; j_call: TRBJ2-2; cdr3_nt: TGTGCCAGCAGCTTAGGACATCGGAGATACGGGGCCCACTTTTTT; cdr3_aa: CASSLGHRRYGAHFF
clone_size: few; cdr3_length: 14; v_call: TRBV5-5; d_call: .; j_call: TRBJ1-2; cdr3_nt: TGTGCCAGCAGCGGTAGGATGGTCGCGTATGGCTACACCTTC; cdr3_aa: CASSGRMVAYGYTF
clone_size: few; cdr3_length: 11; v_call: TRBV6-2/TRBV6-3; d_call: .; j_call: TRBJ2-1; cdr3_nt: TGTGCCAGCAGTTACGTGGGTGAGCAGTTCTTC; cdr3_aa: CASSYVGEQFF
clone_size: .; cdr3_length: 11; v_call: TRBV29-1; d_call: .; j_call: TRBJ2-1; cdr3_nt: TGCAGCGTTGAGGTTAACAATGAGCAGTTCTTC; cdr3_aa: CSVEVNNEQFF
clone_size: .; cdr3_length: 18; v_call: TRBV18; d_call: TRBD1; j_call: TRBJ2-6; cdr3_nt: TGTGCCAGCTCACCTGGGACAGGGAATTTGGCTGGGGCCAACGTCCTGACTTTC; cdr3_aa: CASSPGTGNLAGANVLTF
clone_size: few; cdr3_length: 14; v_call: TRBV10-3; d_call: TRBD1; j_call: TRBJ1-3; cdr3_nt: TGTGCCATCAGTGGGACAGGAGCTGGAAACACCATATATTTT; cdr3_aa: CAISGTGAGNTIYF
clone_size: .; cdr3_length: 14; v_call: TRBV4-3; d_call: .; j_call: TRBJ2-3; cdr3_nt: TGCGCCAGCAGCCAAGATAGAGGCACAAATACGCAGTATTTT; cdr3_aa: CASSQDRGTNTQYF
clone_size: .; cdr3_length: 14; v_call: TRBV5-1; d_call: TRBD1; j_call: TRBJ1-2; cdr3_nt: TGCGCCAGCAGCTACCGGGACAGGCTCTCTGGCTACACCTTC; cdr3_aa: CASSYRDRLSGYTF
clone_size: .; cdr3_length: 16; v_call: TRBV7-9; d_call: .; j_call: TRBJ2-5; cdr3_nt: TGTGCCAGCAGCTCCGGAGGGGGGGCCGGAACGGAGACCCAGTACTTC; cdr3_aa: CASSSGGGAGTETQYF
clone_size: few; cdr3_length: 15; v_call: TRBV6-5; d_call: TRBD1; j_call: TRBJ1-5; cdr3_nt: TGTGCCAGCAGTGCCACAGGGGGCCGGAGGCAGCCCCAGCATTTT; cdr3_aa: CASSATGGRRQPQHF
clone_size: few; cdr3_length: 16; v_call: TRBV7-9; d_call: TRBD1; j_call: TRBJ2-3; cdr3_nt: TGTGCCAGCAGCTTGGCAGGGACAGGGGTCACAGATACGCAGTATTTT; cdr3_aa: CASSLAGTGVTDTQYF
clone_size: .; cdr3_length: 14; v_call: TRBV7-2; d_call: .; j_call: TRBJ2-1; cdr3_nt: TGTGCCAGCCTCAAGGAGAGCTCCTACAATGAGCAGTTCTTC; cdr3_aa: CASLKESSYNEQFF
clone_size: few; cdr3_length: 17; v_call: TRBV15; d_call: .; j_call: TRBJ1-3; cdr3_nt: TGTGCCACCAGCAGGACCCCCTCGGGGGCGCCTGGAAACACCATATATTTT; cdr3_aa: CATSRTPSGAPGNTIYF
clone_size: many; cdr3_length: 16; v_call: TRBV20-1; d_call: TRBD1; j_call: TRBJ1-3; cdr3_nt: TGCAGTGCTAGAGGGACAGGGACTTACTCTGGAAACACCATATATTTT; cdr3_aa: CSARGTGTYSGNTIYF
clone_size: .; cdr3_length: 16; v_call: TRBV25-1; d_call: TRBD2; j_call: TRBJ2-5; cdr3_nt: TGTGCCAGCAGTCCCACAGCGGGGCTTGGGGCAGAGACCCAGTACTTC; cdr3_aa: CASSPTAGLGAETQYF
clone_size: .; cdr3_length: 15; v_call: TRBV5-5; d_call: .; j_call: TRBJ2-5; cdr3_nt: TGTGCCAGCAGCTTCTGGCCGTTCAAGGCGCAGACCCAGTACTTC; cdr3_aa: CASSFWPFKAQTQYF
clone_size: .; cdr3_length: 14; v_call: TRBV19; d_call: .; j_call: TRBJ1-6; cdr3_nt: TGTGCCAGTAGTCAGGGGTCCTCTAATTCACCCCTCCACTTT; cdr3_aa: CASSQGSSNSPLHF